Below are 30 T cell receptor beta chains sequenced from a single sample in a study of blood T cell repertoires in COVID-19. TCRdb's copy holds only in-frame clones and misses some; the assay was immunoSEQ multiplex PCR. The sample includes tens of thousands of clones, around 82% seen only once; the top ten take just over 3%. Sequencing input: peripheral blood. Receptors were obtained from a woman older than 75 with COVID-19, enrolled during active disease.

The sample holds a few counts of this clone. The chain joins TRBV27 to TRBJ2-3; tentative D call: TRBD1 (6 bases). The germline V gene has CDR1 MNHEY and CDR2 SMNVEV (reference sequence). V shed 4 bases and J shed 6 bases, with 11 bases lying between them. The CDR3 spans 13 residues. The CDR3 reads CASSSQGFDTQYF. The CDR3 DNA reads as TGTGCCAGCAGTTCGCAGGGGTTCGATACGCAGTATTTT.

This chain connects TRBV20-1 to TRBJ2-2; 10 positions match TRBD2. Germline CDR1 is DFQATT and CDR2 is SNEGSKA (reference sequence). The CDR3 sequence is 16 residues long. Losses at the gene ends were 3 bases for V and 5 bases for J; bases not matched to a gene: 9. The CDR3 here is CSASQRGGLRTGELFF. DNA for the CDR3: TGCAGTGCTAGTCAGCGGGGGGGCCTGAGAACCGGGGAGCTGTTTTTT.

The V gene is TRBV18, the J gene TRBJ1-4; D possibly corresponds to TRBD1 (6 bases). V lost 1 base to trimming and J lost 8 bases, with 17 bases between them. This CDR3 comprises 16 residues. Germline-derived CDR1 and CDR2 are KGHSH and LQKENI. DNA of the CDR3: TGTGCCAGCTCACCACGGCAGGGGATTGAAGAGGAAAAACTGTTTTTT. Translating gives CASSPRQGIEEEKLFF.

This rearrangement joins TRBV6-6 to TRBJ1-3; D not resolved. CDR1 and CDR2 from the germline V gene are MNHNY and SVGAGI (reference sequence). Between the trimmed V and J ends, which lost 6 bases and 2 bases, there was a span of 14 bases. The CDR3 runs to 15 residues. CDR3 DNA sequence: TGTGCCAGCAGCGCTCCGGCGGTGCCTGGAAACACCATATATTTT. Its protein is CASSAPAVPGNTIYF.

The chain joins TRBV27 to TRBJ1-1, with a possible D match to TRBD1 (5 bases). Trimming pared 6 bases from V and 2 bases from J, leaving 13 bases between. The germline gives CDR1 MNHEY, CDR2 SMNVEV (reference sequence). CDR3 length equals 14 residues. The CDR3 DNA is TGTGCCAGCAGACAAATGGGGCGTAACACTGAAGCTTTCTTT. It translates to CASRQMGRNTEAFF.

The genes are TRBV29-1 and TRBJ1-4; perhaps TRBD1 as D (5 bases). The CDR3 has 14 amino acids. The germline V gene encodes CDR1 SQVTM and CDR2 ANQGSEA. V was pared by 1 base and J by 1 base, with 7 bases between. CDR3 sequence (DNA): TGCAGCGTTGAAGGGCAGGGAACTAATGAAAAACTGTTTTTT. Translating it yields CSVEGQGTNEKLFF.

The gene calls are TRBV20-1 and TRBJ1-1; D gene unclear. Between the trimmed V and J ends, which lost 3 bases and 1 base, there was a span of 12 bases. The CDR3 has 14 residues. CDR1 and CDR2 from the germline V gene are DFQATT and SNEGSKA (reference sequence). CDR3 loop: CSASLTAGNTEAFF. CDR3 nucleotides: TGCAGTGCTAGTTTAACAGCTGGGAACACTGAAGCTTTCTTT.

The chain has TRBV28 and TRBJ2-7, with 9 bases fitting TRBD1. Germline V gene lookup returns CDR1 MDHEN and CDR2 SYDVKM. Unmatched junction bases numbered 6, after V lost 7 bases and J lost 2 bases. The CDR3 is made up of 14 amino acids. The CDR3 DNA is TGTGCCAGCACCTTAGGGGACAGGGCCTACGAGCAGTACTTC. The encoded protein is CASTLGDRAYEQYF.

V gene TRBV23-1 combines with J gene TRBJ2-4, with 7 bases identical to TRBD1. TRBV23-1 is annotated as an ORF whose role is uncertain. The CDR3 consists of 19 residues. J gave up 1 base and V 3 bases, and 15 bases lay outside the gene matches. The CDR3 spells CASSQGQGDPFRAKNIQYF. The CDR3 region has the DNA TGCGCCAGCAGTCAGGGGCAGGGGGACCCATTTAGGGCCAAAAACATTCAGTACTTC.

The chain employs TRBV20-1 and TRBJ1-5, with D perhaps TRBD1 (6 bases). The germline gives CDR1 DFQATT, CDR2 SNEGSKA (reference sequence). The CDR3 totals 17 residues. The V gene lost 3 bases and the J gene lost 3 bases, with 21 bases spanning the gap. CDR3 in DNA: TGCAGTGCTAGTGCCCTTACAGGGTCCTGGGACAATCAGCCCCAGCATTTT. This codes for CSASALTGSWDNQPQHF.

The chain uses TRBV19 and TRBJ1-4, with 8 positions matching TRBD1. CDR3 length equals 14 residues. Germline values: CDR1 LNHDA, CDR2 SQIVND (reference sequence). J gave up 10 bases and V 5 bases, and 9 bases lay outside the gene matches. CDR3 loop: CASSDGQGGRKLFF. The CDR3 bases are TGTGCCAGTAGTGACGGACAGGGCGGGCGAAAACTGTTTTTT.

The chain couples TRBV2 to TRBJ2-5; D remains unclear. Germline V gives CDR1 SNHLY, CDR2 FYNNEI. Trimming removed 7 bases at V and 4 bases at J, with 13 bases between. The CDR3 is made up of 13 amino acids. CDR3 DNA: TGTGCCAGCATGTGGGCCTTACGAGAGACCCAGTACTTC. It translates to CASMWALRETQYF.

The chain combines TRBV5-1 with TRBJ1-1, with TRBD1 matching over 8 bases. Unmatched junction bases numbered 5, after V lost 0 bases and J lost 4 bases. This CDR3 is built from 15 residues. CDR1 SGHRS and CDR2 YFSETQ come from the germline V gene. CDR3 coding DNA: TGCGCCAGCAGCTTGGGGACAGGGCTGAGCACTGAAGCTTTCTTT. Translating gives CASSLGTGLSTEAFF.

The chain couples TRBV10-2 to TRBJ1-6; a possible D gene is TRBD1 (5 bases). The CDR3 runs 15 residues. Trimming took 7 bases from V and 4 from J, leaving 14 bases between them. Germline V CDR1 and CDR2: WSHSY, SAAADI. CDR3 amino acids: CASTAPGRYNSPLHF. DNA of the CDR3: TGCGCCAGCACTGCTCCAGGGAGGTATAATTCACCCCTCCACTTT.

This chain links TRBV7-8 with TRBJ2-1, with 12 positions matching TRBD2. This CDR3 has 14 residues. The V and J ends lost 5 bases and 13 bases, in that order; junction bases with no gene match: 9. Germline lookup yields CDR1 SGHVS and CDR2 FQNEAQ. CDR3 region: CASSTQGLAGNQFF. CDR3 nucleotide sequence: TGTGCCAGCAGCACGCAGGGACTAGCGGGCAATCAGTTCTTC.

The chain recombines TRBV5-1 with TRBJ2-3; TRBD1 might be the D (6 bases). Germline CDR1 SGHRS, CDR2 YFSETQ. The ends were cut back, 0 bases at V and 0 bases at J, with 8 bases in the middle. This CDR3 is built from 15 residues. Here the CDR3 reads CASSLVQGSTDTQYF. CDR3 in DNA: TGCGCCAGCAGCTTGGTGCAGGGGAGCACAGATACGCAGTATTTT.

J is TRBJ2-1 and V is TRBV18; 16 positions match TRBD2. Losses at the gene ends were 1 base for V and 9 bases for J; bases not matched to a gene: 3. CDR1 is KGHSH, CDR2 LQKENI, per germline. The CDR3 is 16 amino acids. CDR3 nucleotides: TGTGCCAGCTCACCACGAGGGACTAGCGGGGGGGTTGAGCAGTTCTTC. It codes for CASSPRGTSGGVEQFF.

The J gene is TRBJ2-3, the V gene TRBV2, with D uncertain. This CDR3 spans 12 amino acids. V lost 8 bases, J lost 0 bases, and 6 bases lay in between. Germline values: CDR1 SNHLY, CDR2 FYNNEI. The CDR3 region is CASGFSTDTQYF. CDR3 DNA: TGTGCCAGCGGCTTTAGCACAGATACGCAGTATTTT. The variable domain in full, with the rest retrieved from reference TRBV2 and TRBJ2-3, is EPEVTQTPSHQVTQMGQEVILRCVPISNHLYFYWYRQILGQKVEFLVSFYNNEISEKSEIFDDQFSVERPDGSNFTLKIRSTKLEDSAMYFCASGFSTDTQYFGPGTRLTVL.

The CDR3: CASSYSGADTIYF. The CDR3, as DNA: TGTGCCAGCAGTTACTCAGGGGCTGACACCATATATTTT. The rearrangement joins TRBV6-5 to TRBJ1-3; D is possibly TRBD1 (5 bases). The CDR3 has 13 amino acids. Per germline, CDR1 MNHEY and CDR2 SVGAGI. The V gene lost 0 bases and the J gene lost 8 bases, with 8 bases spanning the gap.

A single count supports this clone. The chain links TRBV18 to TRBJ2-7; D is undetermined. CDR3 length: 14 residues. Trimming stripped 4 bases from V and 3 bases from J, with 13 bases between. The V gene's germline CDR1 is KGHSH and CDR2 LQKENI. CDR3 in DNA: TGTGCCAGCTCACACCGGCAGGCGTACTACGAGCAGTACTTC. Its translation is CASSHRQAYYEQYF.

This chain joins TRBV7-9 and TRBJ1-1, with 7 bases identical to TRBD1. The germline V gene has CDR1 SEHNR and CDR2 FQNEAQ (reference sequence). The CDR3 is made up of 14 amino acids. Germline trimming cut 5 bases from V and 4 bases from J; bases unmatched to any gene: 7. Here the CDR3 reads CASSPTGDGTEAFF. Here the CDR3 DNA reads TGTGCCAGCAGCCCTACAGGGGATGGCACTGAAGCTTTCTTT. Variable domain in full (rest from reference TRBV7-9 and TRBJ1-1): DTGVSQNPRHKITKRGQNVTFRCDPISEHNRLYWYRQTLGQGPEFLTYFQNEAQLEKSRLLSDRFSAERPKGSFSTLEIQRTEQGDSAMYLCASSPTGDGTEAFFGQGTRLTVV.

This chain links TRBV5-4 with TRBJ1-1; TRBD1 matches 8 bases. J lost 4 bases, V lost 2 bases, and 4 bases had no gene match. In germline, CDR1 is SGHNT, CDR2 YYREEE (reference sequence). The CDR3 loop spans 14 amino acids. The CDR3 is CASSLRTGSTEAFF. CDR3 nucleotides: TGTGCCAGCAGCTTACGGACAGGGAGCACTGAAGCTTTCTTT.

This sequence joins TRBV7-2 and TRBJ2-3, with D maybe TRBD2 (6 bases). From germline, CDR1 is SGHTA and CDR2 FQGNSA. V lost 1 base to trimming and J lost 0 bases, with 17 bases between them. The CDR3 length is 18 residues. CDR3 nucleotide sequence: TGTGCCAGCAGCTTAGATCGGGCGGACTATACTAGCACAGATACGCAGTATTTT. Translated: CASSLDRADYTSTDTQYF.

The CDR3 DNA is TGTGCCAGCTCCTTCGGACAGTACACTGAAGCTTTCTTT. This sequence encodes CASSFGQYTEAFF. The V call is TRBV18, the J call TRBJ1-1; tentatively, D is TRBD1 (6 bases). V was clipped by 6 bases and J by 3 bases, with 11 bases between them. The CDR3 consists of 13 residues. Looked up from germline, CDR1 is KGHSH and CDR2 is LQKENI.

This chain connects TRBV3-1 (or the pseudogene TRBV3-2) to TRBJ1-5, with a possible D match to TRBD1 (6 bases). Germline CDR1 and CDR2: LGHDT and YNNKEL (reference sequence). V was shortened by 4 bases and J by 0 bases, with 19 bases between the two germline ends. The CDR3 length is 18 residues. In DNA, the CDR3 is TGTGCCAGCAGCCCCGGAAGAAAAAACAGGGATAGCAATCAGCCCCAGCATTTT. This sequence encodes CASSPGRKNRDSNQPQHF.

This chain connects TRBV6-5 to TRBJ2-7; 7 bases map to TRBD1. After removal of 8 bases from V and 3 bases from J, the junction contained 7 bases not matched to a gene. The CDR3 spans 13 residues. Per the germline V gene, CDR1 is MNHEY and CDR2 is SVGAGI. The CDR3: CASRGQNLYEQYF. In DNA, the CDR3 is TGTGCCAGCCGGGGACAGAACCTCTACGAGCAGTACTTC.

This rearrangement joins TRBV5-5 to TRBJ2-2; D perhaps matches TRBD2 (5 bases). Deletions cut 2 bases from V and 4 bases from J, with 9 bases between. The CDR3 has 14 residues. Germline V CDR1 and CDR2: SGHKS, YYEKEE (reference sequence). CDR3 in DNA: TGTGCCAGCAGCTTAGGACGGGGCACCGGGGAGCTGTTTTTT. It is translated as CASSLGRGTGELFF.

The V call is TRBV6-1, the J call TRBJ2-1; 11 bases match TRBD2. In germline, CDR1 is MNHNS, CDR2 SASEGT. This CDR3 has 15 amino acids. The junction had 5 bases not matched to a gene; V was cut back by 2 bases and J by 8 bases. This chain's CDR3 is CASSEIAGGVDEQFF. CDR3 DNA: TGTGCCAGCAGTGAAATAGCGGGAGGGGTCGATGAGCAGTTCTTC.

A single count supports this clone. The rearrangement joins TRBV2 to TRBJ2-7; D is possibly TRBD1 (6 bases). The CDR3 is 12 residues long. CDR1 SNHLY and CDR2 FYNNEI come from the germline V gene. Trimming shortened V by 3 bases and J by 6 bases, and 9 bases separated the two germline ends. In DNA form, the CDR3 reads TGTGCCAGCAGTGAGGGACATCGCGAGCAGTACTTC. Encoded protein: CASSEGHREQYF.

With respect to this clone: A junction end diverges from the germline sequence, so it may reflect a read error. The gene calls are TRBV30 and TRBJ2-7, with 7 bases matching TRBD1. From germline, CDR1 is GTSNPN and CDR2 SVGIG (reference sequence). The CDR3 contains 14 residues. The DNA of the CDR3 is TGTGCCTGGAGTGAAGGACAGGCGCTCTACCAGCAGTACTTC. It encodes CAWSEGQALYQQYF.